This TCR beta chain originates from a study of blood T cell repertoires in COVID-19. The V and J ends lost 0 bases and 4 bases, in that order; junction bases with no gene match: 3. This CDR3 region has 15 residues. CDR1 and CDR2 (germline): LGHDT, YNNKEL (reference sequence). This clone showed up just a few times. Libraries were prepared by immunoSEQ multiplex PCR; TCRdb keeps only in-frame clonotypes and omits some of them. The data hold around 240,000 clones, with 84% observed a single time. The genes are TRBV3-1 (or the pseudogene TRBV3-2) and TRBJ2-7; TRBD1 aligns across 10 bases. The sequencing input was peripheral blood. This clonotype originated in a woman aged 40 to 55 who had recovered from COVID-19. For the CDR3, the DNA is TGTGCCAGCAGCCAAGACCCGGGACAGGGGTACGAGCAGTACTTC. It is translated as CASSQDPGQGYEQYF.